This entry lists 15 T cell receptor beta chains sequenced from one sample in a study of T-cell reconstitution after alpha-beta-depleted transplantation in children. Unique molecular identifiers were incorporated when the TCRbeta library was constructed. TCRdb re-derived calls from the PCR reads in MiXCR, one entry per CDR3 protein. The repertoire holds around 250,000 distinct CDR3 sequences, with less than 9% as singletons. Sample: PBMCs, mostly from graft donor cells, taken 180 days after TCRalphabeta/CD19-depleted stem cell transplant. The receptors were gathered from a male patient aged 10 to 17 who had a stem cell transplant for acute lymphoblastic leukemia, so the T cells may come from the graft donor.

This clonotype was found many times. The rearrangement uses TRBV9 and TRBJ2-5, with D perhaps TRBD1 or TRBD2 (6 bases each). V was clipped by 0 bases and J by 0 bases, with 15 bases between them. CDR3 length equals 17 residues. CDR1 is SGDLS and CDR2 is YYNGEE in the germline V gene. The CDR3 protein is CASSVATRGGYQETQYF. The DNA for the CDR3 is TGTGCCAGCAGCGTAGCTACGAGAGGGGGGTACCAAGAGACCCAGTACTTC.

In regard to this clonotype: Being one base from a much bigger clone, this may be a read error. J is TRBJ2-7 and V is TRBV18; tentative D call: TRBD1 (6 bases). V lost 4 bases, J lost 8 bases, and 9 bases lay in between. The CDR3 sequence is 11 residues long. CDR1 and CDR2 from the germline V gene are KGHSH and LQKENI. CDR3 loop: CASSQGQQQYF. The CDR3 DNA reads as TGTGCCAGCTCACAAGGACAGCAGCAGTACTTC.

At least ten counts were recorded for this clonotype. The chain combines TRBV6-1 with TRBJ1-5; a possible D gene is TRBD1 (5 bases). This CDR3 region has 15 residues. Germline-derived CDR1 and CDR2 are MNHNS and SASEGT. V lost 2 bases and J lost 2, with 10 bases in between. CDR3 in DNA: TGTGCCAGCAGTGAAAGTAGGGACGGCAATCAGCCCCAGCATTTT. Translation gives CASSESRDGNQPQHF.

This clonotype was seen ten or more times. The rearrangement joins TRBV7-8 to TRBJ2-7; 7 nucleotides align to TRBD1. The ends lost 5 bases at V and 5 bases at J; junction bases unmatched: 9. CDR1 is SGHVS and CDR2 is FQNEAQ in the germline V gene. This CDR3 is 14 amino acids long. The CDR3 reads CASSTRQGQDEQYF. Here the CDR3 DNA reads TGTGCCAGCAGCACCCGACAGGGTCAAGACGAGCAGTACTTC.

This clonotype has a count of ten or more. The CDR3 DNA reads as TGCAGTGCTCCACTGGGTCGGAACACTGAAGCTTTCTTT. Translation gives CSAPLGRNTEAFF. The chain has TRBV20-1 and TRBJ1-1; D gene unclear. Trimming left V 5 bases short and J 1 base short, with 11 bases between. The CDR3 totals 13 residues. Germline assignment: CDR1 DFQATT and CDR2 SNEGSKA (reference sequence).

V and J are TRBV6-5 and TRBJ2-5; 8 bases are shared with TRBD2. Unmatched junction bases numbered 6, after V lost 5 bases and J lost 1 base. The CDR3 runs to 15 residues. Germline V gene lookup returns CDR1 MNHEY and CDR2 SVGAGI. The CDR3 DNA reads as TGTGCCAGCAGTACTATCGGGGGGGCCCAAGAGACCCAGTACTTC. This encodes CASSTIGGAQETQYF.

This clonotype has just a few counts. The J gene is TRBJ2-1, the V gene TRBV5-1, with a weak D call TRBD2 (7 bases). The ends were cut back, 0 bases at V and 6 bases at J, with 10 bases in the middle. The CDR3 runs to 14 residues. Per the germline V gene, CDR1 is SGHRS and CDR2 is YFSETQ. In DNA, the CDR3 is TGCGCCAGCAGCTTGGGGGGGGGGCGCAATGAGCAGTTCTTC. Amino acids: CASSLGGGRNEQFF.

At least ten counts were recorded for this clonotype. V and J are TRBV12-3 or TRBV12-4 and TRBJ2-2; D not resolved. This CDR3 contains 13 residues. Between the trimmed V and J ends, which lost 3 bases and 5 bases, there was a span of 7 bases. CDR3 in amino acids: CASSFAVTGELFF. The CDR3 nucleotides read TGTGCCAGCAGTTTCGCGGTTACCGGGGAGCTGTTTTTT.

V usage is TRBV12-2 and J usage is TRBJ2-1; the DNA was not compared with TRBD2, the D call given in the table. TRBV12-2 counts as a pseudogene. This CDR3 comprises 16 residues. The CDR3 sequence: CASRLACFRAPNEQFF. The CDR3 nucleotides read TGTGCAAGTCGCTTAGCGTGTTTCCGGGCCCCCAATGAGCAGTTCTTC.

The table lists this clonotype with many counts. The chain uses TRBV5-6 and TRBJ2-7; 10 bases align to TRBD1. After removal of 4 bases from V and 5 bases from J, the junction contained 9 bases not matched to a gene. CDR3 length: 15 amino acids. CDR1 is SGHDT and CDR2 is YYEEEE in the germline V gene. The CDR3 nucleotides read TGTGCCAGCAGCCTGCCGGGACAGGGGAACCACGAGCAGTACTTC. Its translation is CASSLPGQGNHEQYF. The full variable domain, in which reference TRBV5-6 and TRBJ2-7 provide the parts outside the CDR3, is DAGVTQSPTHLIKTRGQQVTLRCSPKSGHDTVSWYQQALGQGPQFIFQYYEEEERQRGNFPDRFSGHQFPNYSSELNVNALLLGDSALYLCASSLPGQGNHEQYFGPGTRLTVT.

This clonotype has a count of ten or more. The V call is TRBV29-1, the J call TRBJ1-1; tentatively, D is TRBD1 (5 bases). The CDR3 is 15 amino acids. V shed 2 bases and J shed 4 bases, with 17 bases lying between them. CDR1 is SQVTM, CDR2 ANQGSEA, per germline. The CDR3 DNA is TGCAGCGTTGAACCCCCCGACAGTGGGGGCACTGAAGCTTTCTTT. It translates to CSVEPPDSGGTEAFF.

This clonotype was picked up a small number of times. The chain employs TRBV12-3 or TRBV12-4 and TRBJ2-3; the D is unclear. V was shortened by 5 bases and J by 6 bases, with 21 bases between the two germline ends. The CDR3 extends over 16 amino acids. The CDR3 is CASSPSHPYPVDTQYF. In nucleotides, the CDR3 is TGTGCCAGCAGTCCCTCCCACCCCTACCCTGTCGATACGCAGTATTTT.

In its sample, this clonotype was seen many times. The chain is built from TRBV4-2 and TRBJ2-6, with TRBD1 as a possible D gene (5 bases). The V gene's germline CDR1 is LGHNA and CDR2 YNFKEQ. The CDR3 is 18 amino acids. V was clipped by 1 base and J by 3 bases, with 16 bases between them. The DNA for the CDR3 is TGTGCCAGCAGCCAAGGGGTAAGACAGACTCATGGGGCCAACGTCCTGACTTTC. This gives the protein CASSQGVRQTHGANVLTF.

This clonotype was observed many times. CDR3 residues: CASSFRDTNEQFF. The CDR3 DNA reads as TGTGCCAGCAGCTTCCGGGACACAAATGAGCAGTTCTTC. J is TRBJ2-1 and V is TRBV6-1; weak D call: TRBD1 (6 bases). This CDR3 region has 13 residues. In germline, CDR1 is MNHNS, CDR2 SASEGT. V lost 6 bases and J lost 7, with 13 bases in between.

This CDR3 is CAISESLVSRNTIYF. The CDR3 DNA reads as TGTGCCATCAGTGAGTCTTTGGTCAGTAGAAACACCATATATTTT. V and J are TRBV10-3 and TRBJ1-3; no reliable D call. This CDR3 comprises 15 residues. V was cut by 0 bases and J by 5 bases, with 11 bases left in between. Germline V gene sequence: CDR1 ENHRY, CDR2 SYGVKD.